This T cell receptor (beta chain) originates from a study of TIL therapy for anti-PD-1-resistant metastatic lung cancer. Overall study findings and caveats: The baseline peripheral repertoire was partially replaced by infused TIL clonotypes that later decayed.

Regarding this clone: Antigen specificity is unknown.

This CDR3 contains 12 residues. V was pared by 4 bases and J by 4 bases, with 7 bases between. The V gene's germline CDR1 is MNHNY and CDR2 SVGAGI (reference sequence). Specified time point: pre-treatment sample, taken before nivolumab and TIL therapy. This was the immunoSEQ v3 assay. Using immunoSEQ multiplex PCR, the repertoire was profiled, and TCRdb retains in-frame clones only, with some absent. The sample shows about 21,000 clones, 70% to 80% of them seen only once. The starting material was blood, obtained at baseline. The J gene is TRBJ1-1, the V gene TRBV6-6; possible D gene TRBD1, 5 bases. This receptor was obtained from a person between 30 and 80 years old with non-small cell lung cancer. Here the CDR3 DNA reads TGTGCCAGCAGTTGGGGGGGCACTGAAGCTTTCTTT. As protein: CASSWGGTEAFF.